This entry is about one TCR beta chain. The entry originates in a study of blood T cell repertoires in COVID-19. For the study at large: Spain, Italy and the United States supplied samples that represented acute and convalescent COVID-19. T cells, B-cell-depleted T cells, or PBMCs provided the cDNA or gDNA that served as material.

Per the original methods: Reference gene primer amplification yielded estimated nucleated cell counts. Sequencing used immunoSEQ multiplex PCR; TCRdb keeps in-frame clones, though not all of them. That table is the source of V, J and clone size, and D and trimming were worked out from the DNA. The data hold under 150,000 clones, with approximately 89% observed a single time. The V and J ends lost 0 bases and 1 base, in that order; junction bases with no gene match: 3. The CDR3 has 18 amino acids. Germline CDR1 reads MNHEY; CDR2 reads SVGEGT. The chain is built from TRBV6-2 or TRBV6-3 and TRBJ2-6, with TRBD2 identical over 10 bases. Source material: peripheral blood. The receptor was isolated from a human donor in a cohort sampled during active COVID-19. The CDR3 nucleotides are TGTGCCAGCAGTTACTCCGGGACTAGCGCTTCTGGGGCCAACGTCCTGACTTTC. Its translation is CASSYSGTSASGANVLTF.